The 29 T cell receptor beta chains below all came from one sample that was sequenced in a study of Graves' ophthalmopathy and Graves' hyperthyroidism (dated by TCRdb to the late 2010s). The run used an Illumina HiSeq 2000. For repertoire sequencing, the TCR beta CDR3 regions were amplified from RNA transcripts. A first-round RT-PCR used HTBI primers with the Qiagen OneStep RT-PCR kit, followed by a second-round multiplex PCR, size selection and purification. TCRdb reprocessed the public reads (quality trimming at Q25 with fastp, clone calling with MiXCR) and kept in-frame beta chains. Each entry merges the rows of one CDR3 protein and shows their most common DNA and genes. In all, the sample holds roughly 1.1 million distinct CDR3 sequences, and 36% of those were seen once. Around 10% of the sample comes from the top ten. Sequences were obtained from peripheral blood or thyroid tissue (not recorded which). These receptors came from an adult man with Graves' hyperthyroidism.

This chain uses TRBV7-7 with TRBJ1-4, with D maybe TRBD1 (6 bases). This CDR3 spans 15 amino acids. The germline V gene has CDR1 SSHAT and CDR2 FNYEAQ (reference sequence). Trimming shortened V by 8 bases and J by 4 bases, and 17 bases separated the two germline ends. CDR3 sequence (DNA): TGTGCCAGCGTTGAACAGGGCGATGGTAATGAAAAACTGTTTTTT. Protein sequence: CASVEQGDGNEKLFF. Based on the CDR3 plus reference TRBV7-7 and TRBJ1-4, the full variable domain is GAGVSQSPRYKVTKRGQDVTLRCDPISSHATLYWYQQALGQGPEFLTYFNYEAQPDKSGLPSDRFSAERPEGSISTLTIQRTEQRDSAMYRCASVEQGDGNEKLFFGSGTQLSVL.

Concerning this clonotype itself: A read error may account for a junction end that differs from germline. CDR3 sequence reads: CASGLGAGPSYEQYF. The CDR3 nucleotides read TGTGCCAGCGGCTTAGGGGCCGGGCCCTCCTACGAGCAGTACTTC. The chain is built from TRBV7-8 and TRBJ2-7, with D perhaps TRBD1 (5 bases). The CDR3 totals 15 residues. Germline V gene lookup returns CDR1 SGHVS and CDR2 FQNEAQ.

CDR3 bases: TGTGCCAGCAGTGAATCGGCGGGGCCGGCCGGGGAGCTGTTTTTT. Amino acid sequence: CASSESAGPAGELFF. V and J are TRBV25-1 and TRBJ2-2, with D maybe TRBD2 (6 bases). V gave up 1 base and J gave up 6 bases, with 12 bases separating them. CDR1 is MGHDK and CDR2 is SYGVNS in the germline V gene. CDR3 size: 15 residues.

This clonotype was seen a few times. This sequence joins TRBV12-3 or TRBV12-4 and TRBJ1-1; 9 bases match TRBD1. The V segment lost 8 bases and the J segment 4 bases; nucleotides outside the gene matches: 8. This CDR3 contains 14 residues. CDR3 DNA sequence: TGTGCCAGCTCAACAGGGGGCATTAGCACTGAAGCTTTCTTT. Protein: CASSTGGISTEAFF.

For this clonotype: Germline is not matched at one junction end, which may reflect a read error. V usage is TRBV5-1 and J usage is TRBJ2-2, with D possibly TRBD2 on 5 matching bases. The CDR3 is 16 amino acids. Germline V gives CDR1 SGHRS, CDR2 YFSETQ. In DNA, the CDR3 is TGTGCCAGCAGCTTTTTCGGGATCCTGGGCACCGGGGAGCTGTTTTTT. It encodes CASSFFGILGTGELFF. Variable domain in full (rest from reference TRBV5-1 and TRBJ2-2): KAGVTQTPRYLIKTRGQQVTLSCSPISGHRSVSWYQQTPGQGLQFLFEYFSETQRNKGNFPGRFSGRQFSNSRSEMNVSTLELGDSALYLCASSFFGILGTGELFFGEGSRLTVL.

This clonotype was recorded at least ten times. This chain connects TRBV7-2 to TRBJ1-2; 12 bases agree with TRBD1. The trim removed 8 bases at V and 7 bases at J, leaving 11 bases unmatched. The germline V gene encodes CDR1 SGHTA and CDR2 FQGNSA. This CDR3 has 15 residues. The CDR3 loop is CASSRLGDRGLGYTF. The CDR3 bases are TGTGCCAGCTCCCGGCTAGGGGACAGGGGGCTTGGCTACACCTTC.

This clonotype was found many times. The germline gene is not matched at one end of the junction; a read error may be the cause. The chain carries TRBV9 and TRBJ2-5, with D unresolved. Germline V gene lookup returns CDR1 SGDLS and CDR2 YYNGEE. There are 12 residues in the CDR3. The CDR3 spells CASSAAQETQYF. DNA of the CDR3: TGCGCCAGCAGCGCAGCCCAAGAGACCCAGTACTTC.

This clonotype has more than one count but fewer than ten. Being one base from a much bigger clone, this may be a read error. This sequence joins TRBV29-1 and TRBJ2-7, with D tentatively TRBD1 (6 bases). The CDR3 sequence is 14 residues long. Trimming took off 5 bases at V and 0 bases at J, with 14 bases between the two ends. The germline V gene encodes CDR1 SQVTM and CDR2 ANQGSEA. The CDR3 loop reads CSVRPDRSSYEQYF. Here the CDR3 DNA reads TGCAGCGTTCGCCCCGACAGGAGCTCCTACGAGCAGTACTTC.

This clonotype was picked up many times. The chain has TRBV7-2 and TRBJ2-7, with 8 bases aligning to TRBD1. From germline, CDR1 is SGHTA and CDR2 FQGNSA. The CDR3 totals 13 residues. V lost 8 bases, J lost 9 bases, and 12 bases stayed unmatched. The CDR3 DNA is TGTGCCAGCTCCATTGGACAGGGTCAAGGGCAGTACTTC. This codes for CASSIGQGQGQYF.

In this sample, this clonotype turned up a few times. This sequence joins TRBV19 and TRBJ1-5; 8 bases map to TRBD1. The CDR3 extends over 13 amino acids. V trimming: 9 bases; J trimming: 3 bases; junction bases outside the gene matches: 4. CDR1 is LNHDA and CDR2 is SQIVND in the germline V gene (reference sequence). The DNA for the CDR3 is TGTGCCAGCAGGGACAGGCACAATCAGCCCCAGCATTTT. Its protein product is CASRDRHNQPQHF. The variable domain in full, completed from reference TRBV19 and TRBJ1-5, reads DGGITQSPKYLFRKEGQNVTLSCEQNLNHDAMYWYRQDPGQGLRLIYYSQIVNDFQKGDIAEGYSVSREKKESFPLTVTSAQKNPTAFYLCASRDRHNQPQHFGDGTRLSIL.

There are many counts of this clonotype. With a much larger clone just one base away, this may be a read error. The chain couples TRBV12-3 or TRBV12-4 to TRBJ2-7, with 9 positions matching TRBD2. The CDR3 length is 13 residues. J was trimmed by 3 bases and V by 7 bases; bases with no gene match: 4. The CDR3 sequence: CASTNSGSYEQYF. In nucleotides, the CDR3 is TGTGCCAGCACCAATAGCGGGAGCTACGAGCAGTACTTC.

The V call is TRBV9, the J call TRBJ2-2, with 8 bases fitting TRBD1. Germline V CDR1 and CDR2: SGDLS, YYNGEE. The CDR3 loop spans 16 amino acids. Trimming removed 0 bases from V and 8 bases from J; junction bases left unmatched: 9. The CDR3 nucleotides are TGTGCCAGCAGCGTAGACACAGGGGGTGTTTTAGGGGAGCTGTTTTTT. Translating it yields CASSVDTGGVLGELFF.

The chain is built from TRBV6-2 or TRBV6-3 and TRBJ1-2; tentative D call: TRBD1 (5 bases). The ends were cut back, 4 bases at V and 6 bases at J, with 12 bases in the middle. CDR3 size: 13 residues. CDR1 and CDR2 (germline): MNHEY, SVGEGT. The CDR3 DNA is TGTGCCAGCAGTTGGGGGGACCGTGATGGCTACACCTTC. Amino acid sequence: CASSWGDRDGYTF.

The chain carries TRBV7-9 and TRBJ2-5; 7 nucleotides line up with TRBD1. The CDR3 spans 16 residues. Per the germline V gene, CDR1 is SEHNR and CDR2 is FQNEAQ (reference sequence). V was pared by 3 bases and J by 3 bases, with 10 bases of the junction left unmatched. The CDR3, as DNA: TGTGCCAGCAGCTTTCACGTCAGACAGGGAGAAGAGACCCAGTACTTC. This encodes CASSFHVRQGEETQYF.

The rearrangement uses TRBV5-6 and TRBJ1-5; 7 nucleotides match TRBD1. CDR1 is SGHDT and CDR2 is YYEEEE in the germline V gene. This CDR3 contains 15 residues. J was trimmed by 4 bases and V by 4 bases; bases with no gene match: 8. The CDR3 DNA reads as TGTGCCAGCAGCAGGGCGGGACAGTATAATCAGCCCCAGCATTTT. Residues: CASSRAGQYNQPQHF.

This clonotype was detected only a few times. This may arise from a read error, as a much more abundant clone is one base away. The CDR3 DNA reads TGTGCCAGCAGCGGTTTGACCGAGAGCTCCTACGAGCAGTACTTC. Its protein product is CASSGLTESSYEQYF. The V gene is TRBV7-2, the J gene TRBJ2-7; D is uncertain. The length of the CDR3 is 15 residues. Germline CDR1 is SGHTA and CDR2 is FQGNSA. The V end was cut by 5 bases, the J end by 0 bases, with 14 bases between.

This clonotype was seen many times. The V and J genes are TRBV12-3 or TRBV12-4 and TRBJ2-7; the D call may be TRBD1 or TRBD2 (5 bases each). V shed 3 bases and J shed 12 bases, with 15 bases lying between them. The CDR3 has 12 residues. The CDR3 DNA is TGTGCCAGCAGTTTCGGGACCCAACGGCGGTACTTC. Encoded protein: CASSFGTQRRYF.

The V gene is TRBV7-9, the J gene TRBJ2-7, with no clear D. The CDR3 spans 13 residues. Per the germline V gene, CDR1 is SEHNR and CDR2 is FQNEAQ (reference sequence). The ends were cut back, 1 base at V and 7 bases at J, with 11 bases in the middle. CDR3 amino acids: CASSLGSSEEQYF. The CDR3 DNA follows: TGTGCCAGCAGCTTAGGATCCTCGGAGGAGCAGTACTTC.

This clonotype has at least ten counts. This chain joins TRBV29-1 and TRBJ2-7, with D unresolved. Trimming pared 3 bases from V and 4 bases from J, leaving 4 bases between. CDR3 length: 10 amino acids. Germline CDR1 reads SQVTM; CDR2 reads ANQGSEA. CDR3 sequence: CSVEGYEQYF. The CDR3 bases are TGCAGCGTTGAGGGGTACGAGCAGTACTTC.

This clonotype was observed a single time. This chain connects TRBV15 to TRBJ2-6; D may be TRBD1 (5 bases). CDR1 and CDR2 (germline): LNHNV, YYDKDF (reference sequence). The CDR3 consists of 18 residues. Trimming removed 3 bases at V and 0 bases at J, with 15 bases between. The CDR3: CATSRKGQGSSGANVLTF. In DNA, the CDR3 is TGTGCCACCAGCAGGAAGGGGCAGGGATCCTCTGGGGCCAACGTCCTGACTTTC.

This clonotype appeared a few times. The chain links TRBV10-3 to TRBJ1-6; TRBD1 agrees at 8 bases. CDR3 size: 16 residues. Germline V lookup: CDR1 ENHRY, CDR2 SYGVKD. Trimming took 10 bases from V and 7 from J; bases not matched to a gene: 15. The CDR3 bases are TGTGCCAGCTCACCGCTCTCGACAGGGGAAAATTCACCCCTCCACTTT. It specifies CASSPLSTGENSPLHF.

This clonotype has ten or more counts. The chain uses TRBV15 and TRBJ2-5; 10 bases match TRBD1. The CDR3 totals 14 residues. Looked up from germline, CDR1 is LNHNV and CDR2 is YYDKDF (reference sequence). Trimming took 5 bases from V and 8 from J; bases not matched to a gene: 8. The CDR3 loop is CATSPGTGDRTQYF. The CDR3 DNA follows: TGTGCCACCAGCCCCGGGACAGGGGACCGTACCCAGTACTTC.

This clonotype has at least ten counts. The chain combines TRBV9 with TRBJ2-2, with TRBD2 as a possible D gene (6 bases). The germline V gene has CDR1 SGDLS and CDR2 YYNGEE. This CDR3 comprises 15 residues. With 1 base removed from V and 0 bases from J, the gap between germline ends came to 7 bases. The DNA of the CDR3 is TGTGCCAGCAGCGTAAGCGGGTCGAACACCGGGGAGCTGTTTTTT. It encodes CASSVSGSNTGELFF. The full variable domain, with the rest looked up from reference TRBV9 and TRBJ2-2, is DSGVTQTPKHLITATGQRVTLRCSPRSGDLSVYWYQQSLDQGLQFLIQYYNGEERAKGNILERFSAQQFPDLHSELNLSSLELGDSALYFCASSVSGSNTGELFFGEGSRLTVL.

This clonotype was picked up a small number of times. CDR3 loop: CASGLAGGYNEQFF. The CDR3, as DNA: TGTGCCAGCGGGCTAGCGGGAGGATACAATGAGCAGTTCTTC. The chain joins TRBV2 to TRBJ2-7; TRBD2 matches 11 bases. The J call may be faulty, since TRBJ2-1 better matches the DNA end. Per germline, CDR1 SNHLY and CDR2 FYNNEI. This CDR3 region has 14 residues.

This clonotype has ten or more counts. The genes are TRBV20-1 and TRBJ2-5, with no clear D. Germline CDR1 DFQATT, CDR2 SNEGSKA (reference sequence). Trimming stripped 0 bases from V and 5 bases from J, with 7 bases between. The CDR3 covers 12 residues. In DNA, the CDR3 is TGCAGTGCTAGAGATCTCGGGGAGACCCAGTACTTC. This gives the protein CSARDLGETQYF.

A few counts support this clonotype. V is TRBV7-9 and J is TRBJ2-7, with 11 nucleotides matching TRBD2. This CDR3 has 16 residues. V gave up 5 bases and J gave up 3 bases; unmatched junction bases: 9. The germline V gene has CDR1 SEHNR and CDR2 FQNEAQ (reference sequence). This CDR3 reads CASSPLSGGGHYEQYF. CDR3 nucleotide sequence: TGTGCCAGCAGCCCCCTTAGCGGGGGGGGTCACTACGAGCAGTACTTC.

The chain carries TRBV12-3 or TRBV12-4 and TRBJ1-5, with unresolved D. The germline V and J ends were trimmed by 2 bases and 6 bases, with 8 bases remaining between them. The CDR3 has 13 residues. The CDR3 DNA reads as TGTGCCAGCAGTTTATGTGGGATTCAGCCCCAGCATTTT. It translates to CASSLCGIQPQHF.

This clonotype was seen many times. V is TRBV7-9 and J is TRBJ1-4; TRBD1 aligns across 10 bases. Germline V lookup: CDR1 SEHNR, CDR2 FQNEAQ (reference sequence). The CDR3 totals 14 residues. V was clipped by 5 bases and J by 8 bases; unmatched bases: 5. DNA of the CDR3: TGTGCCAGCAGCGGCGGGGACAGGGGCGAAAAACTGTTTTTT. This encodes CASSGGDRGEKLFF.

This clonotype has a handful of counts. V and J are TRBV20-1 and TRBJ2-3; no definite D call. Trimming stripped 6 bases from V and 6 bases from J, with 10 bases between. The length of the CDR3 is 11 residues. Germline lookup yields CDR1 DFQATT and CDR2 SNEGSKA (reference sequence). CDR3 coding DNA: TGCAGTGCCGAACCGCAGGATACGCAGTATTTT. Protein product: CSAEPQDTQYF.